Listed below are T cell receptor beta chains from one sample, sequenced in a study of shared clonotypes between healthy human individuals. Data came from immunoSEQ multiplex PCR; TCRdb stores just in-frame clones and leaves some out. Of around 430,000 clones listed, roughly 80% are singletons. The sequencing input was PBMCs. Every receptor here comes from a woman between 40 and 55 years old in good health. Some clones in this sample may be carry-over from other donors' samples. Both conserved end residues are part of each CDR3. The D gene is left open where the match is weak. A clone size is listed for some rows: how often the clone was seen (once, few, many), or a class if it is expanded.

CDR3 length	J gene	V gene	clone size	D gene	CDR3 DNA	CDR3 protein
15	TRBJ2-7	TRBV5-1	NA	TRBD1	TGCGCCAGCAGCTCGGGAGGGACAGGGGGCGTCGAGCAGTACTTC	CASSSGGTGGVEQYF
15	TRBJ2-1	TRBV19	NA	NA	TGTGCCAGTAGGGATATTACCGACCTGGGCAATGAGCAGTTCTTC	CASRDITDLGNEQFF
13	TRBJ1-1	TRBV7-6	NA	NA	TGTGCCAGCAGTTTAGGGGCCAACACTGAAGCTTTCTTT	CASSLGANTEAFF
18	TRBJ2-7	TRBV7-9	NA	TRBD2	TGTGCCAGCAGCCCCTGGGGGACTAGCGGGAGGGGATCCTACGAGCAGTACTTC	CASSPWGTSGRGSYEQYF
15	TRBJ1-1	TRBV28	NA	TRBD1	TGTGCCAGCAGTCCAGGGACAGGGGTCAGGACTGAAGCTTTCTTT	CASSPGTGVRTEAFF
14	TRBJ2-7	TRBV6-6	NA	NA	TGTGCCAGCAGTTTAACAGCCTACAACTACGAGCAGTACTTC	CASSLTAYNYEQYF
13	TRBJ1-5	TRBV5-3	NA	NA	TGTGCCAGAAGCTGGCCGCCCTCCCAGCCCCAGCATTTT	CARSWPPSQPQHF
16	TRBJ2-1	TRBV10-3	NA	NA	TGTGCCATCAGTGAGTCCATGGGGGCGGGAGAGGGTGAGCAGTTCTTC	CAISESMGAGEGEQFF
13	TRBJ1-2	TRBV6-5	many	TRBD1	TGTGCCAGCAGCCCGGGACAGGATTATGGCTACACCTTC	CASSPGQDYGYTF
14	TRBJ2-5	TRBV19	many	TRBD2	TGTGCCAGTAGTATACTAGCGGGAAGAGAGACCCAGTACTTC	CASSILAGRETQYF
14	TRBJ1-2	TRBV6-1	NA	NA	TGTGCCAGCAGTGAAGGGGATAACTACTATGGCTACACCTTC	CASSEGDNYYGYTF
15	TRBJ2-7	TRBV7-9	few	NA	TGTGCCAGCAGCCAAACCCAGGGGAGCTCCTACGAGCAGTACTTC	CASSQTQGSSYEQYF
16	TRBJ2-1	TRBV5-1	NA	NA	TGCGCCAGCAGCTCCCTCGGGGGAACCTCCTACAATGAGCAGTTCTTC	CASSSLGGTSYNEQFF
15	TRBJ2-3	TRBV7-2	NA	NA	TGTGCCAGCAGCTTAGTGCGTGGGGTCGGAGATACGCAGTATTTT	CASSLVRGVGDTQYF
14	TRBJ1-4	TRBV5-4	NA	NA	TGTGCCAGCAGCTTGTATGGCACGGGGGAAAAACTGTTTTTT	CASSLYGTGEKLFF
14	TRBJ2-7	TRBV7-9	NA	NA	TGTGCCAGCAGCTTAGCGGAAATGAGATCCGAGCAGTACTTC	CASSLAEMRSEQYF
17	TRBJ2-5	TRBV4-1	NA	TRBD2	TGCGCCAGCAGCCAAGTAGGACTAGCGGGTGTCCAAGAGACCCAGTACTTC	CASSQVGLAGVQETQYF
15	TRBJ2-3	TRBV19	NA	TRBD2	TGTGCCAGTAGTAATCACCGGGACTACCGCGATACGCAGTATTTT	CASSNHRDYRDTQYF
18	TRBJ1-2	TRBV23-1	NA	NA	TGCGCCAGCAGTCGTACTCGGTCACCCGCCGGGGCAGAATATGGCTACACCTTC	CASSRTRSPAGAEYGYTF
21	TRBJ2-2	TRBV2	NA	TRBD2	TGTGCCAGCAGTGGGCACCCCGGCGGGAGGGCGGTATCTAAAAACACCGGGGAGCTGTTTTTT	CASSGHPGGRAVSKNTGELFF
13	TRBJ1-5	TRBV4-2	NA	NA	TGTGCCAGCAGCCTCCTAAGGTCACAGCCCCAGCATTTT	CASSLLRSQPQHF
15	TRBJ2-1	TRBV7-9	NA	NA	TGTGCCAGCAGCTTTGTCCCAGGGGATCACCATGAGCAGTTCTTC	CASSFVPGDHHEQFF
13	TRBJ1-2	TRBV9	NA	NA	TGTGCCAGCAGCGTAGATCTCCTAAAAGGCTACACCTTC	CASSVDLLKGYTF
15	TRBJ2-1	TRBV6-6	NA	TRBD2	TGTGCCAGCAGCTGGACTAGCGGGGGTTACAATGAGCAGTTCTTC	CASSWTSGGYNEQFF
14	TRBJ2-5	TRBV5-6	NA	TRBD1	TGTGCCAGCAGTCCGACAGGGGGCTGGGAGACCCAGTACTTC	CASSPTGGWETQYF
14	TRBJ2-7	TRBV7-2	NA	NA	TGTGCCAGCAGCACTCGGACAGACCCCTACGAGCAGTACTTC	CASSTRTDPYEQYF
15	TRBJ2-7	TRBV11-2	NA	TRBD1	TGTGCCAGCAGCTCCGGACAGGGGCTCTTCTACGAGCAGTACTTC	CASSSGQGLFYEQYF
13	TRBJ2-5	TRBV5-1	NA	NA	TGCGCCAGCAGCTGGATGGTACAAGAGACCCAGTACTTC	CASSWMVQETQYF
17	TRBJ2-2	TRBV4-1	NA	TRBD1	TGCGCCAGCAGCCAACTTGGACAGGGGCTCGACACCGGGGAGCTGTTTTTT	CASSQLGQGLDTGELFF
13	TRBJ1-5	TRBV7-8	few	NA	TGTGCCAGCAGCTTGGGCCAGAATCAGCCCCAGCATTTT	CASSLGQNQPQHF
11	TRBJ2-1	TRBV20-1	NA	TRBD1	TGCAGTGCTGACAGGGGAAATGAGCAGTTCTTC	CSADRGNEQFF
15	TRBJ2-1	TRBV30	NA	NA	TGTGCCTGGAGAAGGGGCAGGCAGTCCTACAATGAGCAGTTCTTC	CAWRRGRQSYNEQFF
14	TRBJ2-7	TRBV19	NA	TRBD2	TGTGCCAGTAGTATTTCAGCGGGAGTGCCCGAGCAGTACTTC	CASSISAGVPEQYF
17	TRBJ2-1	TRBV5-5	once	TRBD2	TGTGCCAGCAGCCCATTAGGGACTACACCCTCCTACAATGAGCAGTTCTTC	CASSPLGTTPSYNEQFF
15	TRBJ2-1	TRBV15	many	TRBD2	TGTGCCACCAGCAGAGTAGCGGGGTCGTACAATGAGCAGTTCTTC	CATSRVAGSYNEQFF
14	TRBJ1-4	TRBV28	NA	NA	TGTGCCAGCAGTTTCATATCGACTAATGAAAAACTGTTTTTT	CASSFISTNEKLFF
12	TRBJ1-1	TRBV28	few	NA	TGTGCCAGCAGTTTACAGAACACTGAAGCTTTCTTT	CASSLQNTEAFF
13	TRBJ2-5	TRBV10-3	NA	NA	TGTGCCATCAATCCCCGATCTGGGGAGACCCAGTACTTC	CAINPRSGETQYF
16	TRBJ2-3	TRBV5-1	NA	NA	TGCGCCAGCAGCTCCCCTTTCGGGAGAGCTACAGATACGCAGTATTTT	CASSSPFGRATDTQYF
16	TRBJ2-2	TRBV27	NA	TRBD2	TGTGCCAGCAGTTTCTTAGCGGGAGGATTGGGCGGGGAGCTGTTTTTT	CASSFLAGGLGGELFF
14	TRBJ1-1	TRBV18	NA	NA	TGTGCCAGCTCACCCGCAGTGGGGAACACTGAAGCTTTCTTT	CASSPAVGNTEAFF
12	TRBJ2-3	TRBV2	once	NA	TGTGCCAGCAGGATGACAGCCGGTACGCAGTATTTT	CASRMTAGTQYF
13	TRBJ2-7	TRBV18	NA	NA	TGTGCCAGCTCACTCTCACCAGAGTACGAGCAGTACTTC	CASSLSPEYEQYF
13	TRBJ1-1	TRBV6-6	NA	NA	TGTGCCAGCAGTTCGACGGTGAACACTGAAGCTTTCTTT	CASSSTVNTEAFF
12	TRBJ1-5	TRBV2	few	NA	TGTGCCAGCAGGGATAGCAATCAGCCCCAGCATTTT	CASRDSNQPQHF
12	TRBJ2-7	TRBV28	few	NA	TGTGCCAGCAGTTTAATGGCCTACGAGCAGTACTTC	CASSLMAYEQYF
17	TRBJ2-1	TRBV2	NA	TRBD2	TGTGCCAGCAGTGAAGCGCTTTGGGGGGGCTCCTACAATGAGCAGTTCTTC	CASSEALWGGSYNEQFF
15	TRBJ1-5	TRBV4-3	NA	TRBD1	TGCGCCAGCAGCCGCGGGACAGGTTTCAATCAGCCCCAGCATTTT	CASSRGTGFNQPQHF
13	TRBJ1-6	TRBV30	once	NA	TGTGCCGTTCGAGGGTCGGTCCATTCACCCCTCCACTTT	CAVRGSVHSPLHF
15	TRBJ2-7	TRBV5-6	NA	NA	TGTGCCAGCAGCTTGGCCGGGGTGAGCTCCTACGAGCAGTACTTC	CASSLAGVSSYEQYF
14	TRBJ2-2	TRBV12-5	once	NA	TGTGCTAGTGGTGTCGCGGGTGGGACCGGGGAGCTGTTTTTT	CASGVAGGTGELFF
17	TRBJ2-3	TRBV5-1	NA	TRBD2	TGCGCCAGCAGCTTGGAGGGACTAGCGGGAGAAGTAGATACGCAGTATTTT	CASSLEGLAGEVDTQYF